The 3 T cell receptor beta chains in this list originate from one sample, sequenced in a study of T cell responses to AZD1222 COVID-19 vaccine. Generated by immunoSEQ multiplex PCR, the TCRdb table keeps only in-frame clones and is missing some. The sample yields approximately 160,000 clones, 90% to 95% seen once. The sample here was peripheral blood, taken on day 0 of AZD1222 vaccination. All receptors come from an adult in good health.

DNA for the CDR3: TGTGCCTGGAGCGGGGGGGGCGATACGCAGTATTTT. Translation gives CAWSGGGDTQYF. The chain employs TRBV30 and TRBJ2-3; 8 bases are a match to TRBD2. The germline CDR1 and CDR2 sequences are GTSNPN and SVGIG (reference sequence). The CDR3 is 12 residues long. The J segment lost 6 bases and the V segment lost 3 bases, leaving 2 bases of the junction unmatched.

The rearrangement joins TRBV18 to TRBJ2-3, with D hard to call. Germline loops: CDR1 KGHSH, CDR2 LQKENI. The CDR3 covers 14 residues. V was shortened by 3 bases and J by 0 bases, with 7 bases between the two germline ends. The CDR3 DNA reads TGTGCCAGCTCACCGCCGGATAGCACAGATACGCAGTATTTT. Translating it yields CASSPPDSTDTQYF.

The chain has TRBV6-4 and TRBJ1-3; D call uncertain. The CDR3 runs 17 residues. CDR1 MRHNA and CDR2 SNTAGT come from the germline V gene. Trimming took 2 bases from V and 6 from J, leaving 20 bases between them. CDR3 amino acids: CASSDQKNLVYENTIYF. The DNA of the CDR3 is TGTGCCAGCAGTGACCAAAAGAATTTAGTTTATGAAAACACCATATATTTT.